The 21 T cell receptor beta chains given below trace back to one sample, sequenced in a study of identical twins. TCRdb re-called the 5' RACE reads with MiXCR, one entry per CDR3 protein. There are 450,000 or so distinct CDR3 sequences in the sample; around an eighth occur only once, and about 0.97% lies in the top ten. This same sample was also taken into another study, of yellow fever vaccine responses in identical twins.

Input material: CD4+ T cells sorted from blood. All receptors come from a woman aged 18-29 years in good health.

The genes are TRBV6-6 and TRBJ1-4; D remains unclear. Germline CDR1 MNHNY, CDR2 SVGAGI (reference sequence). The CDR3 extends over 12 amino acids. V was clipped by 7 bases and J by 5 bases, with 8 bases between them. The CDR3 reads CASTTQNEKLFF. CDR3 bases: TGTGCCAGCACTACCCAGAATGAAAAACTGTTTTTT.

This clonotype has just a few counts. The rearrangement uses TRBV3-1 and TRBJ2-7, with 7 bases lining up with TRBD1. CDR3 length: 13 residues. Germline CDR1 LGHDT, CDR2 YNNKEL (reference sequence). V lost 1 base and J lost 6; bases outside the gene matches: 3. As DNA, the CDR3 is TGTGCCAGCAGCCAAGCCAGGACAGGCGAGCAGTACTTC. Translation gives CASSQARTGEQYF.

This clonotype was detected many times. The genes are TRBV6-5 and TRBJ1-1; D is unclear. Per the germline V gene, CDR1 is MNHEY and CDR2 is SVGAGI. The V end was cut by 0 bases, the J end by 4 bases, with 9 bases between. CDR3 length: 14 residues. This chain's CDR3 is CASSYSGISTEAFF. CDR3 bases: TGTGCCAGCAGTTACTCGGGCATCTCCACTGAAGCTTTCTTT.

In its sample, this clonotype was seen a few times. The chain couples TRBV28 to TRBJ2-7, with a weak D call TRBD2 (5 bases). Germline-derived CDR1 and CDR2 are MDHEN and SYDVKM. This CDR3 comprises 15 residues. Trimming cost V 6 bases and J 1 base, with 16 bases left between them. The CDR3 DNA reads as TGTGCCAGCAGCTTGGACTCCCTCGGATCCTACGAGCAGTACTTC. This translates into CASSLDSLGSYEQYF.

This clonotype was counted between two and nine times. V usage is TRBV20-1 and J usage is TRBJ2-5; TRBD2 might be the D (5 bases). The CDR3 totals 13 residues. Trimming stripped 6 bases from V and 0 bases from J, with 11 bases between. Germline CDR1 is DFQATT and CDR2 is SNEGSKA (reference sequence). The CDR3 here is CSATRSYQETQYF. The CDR3 coding sequence is TGCAGTGCCACTAGATCGTACCAAGAGACCCAGTACTTC.

The CDR3 loop is CASKREGYSGANVLTF. The CDR3 DNA follows: TGTGCCAGCAAGCGGGAGGGCTACTCTGGGGCCAACGTCCTGACTTTC. The J gene is TRBJ2-6, the V gene TRBV27, with TRBD2 identical over 10 bases. This CDR3 comprises 16 residues. The J segment lost 0 bases and the V segment lost 7 bases, leaving 3 bases of the junction unmatched. Germline loops: CDR1 MNHEY, CDR2 SMNVEV (reference sequence).

This clonotype has just a few counts. The chain links TRBV7-2 to TRBJ2-1; the match to TRBD2 covers 9 bases. Germline lookup yields CDR1 SGHTA and CDR2 FQGNSA. This CDR3 is built from 16 residues. The V gene end was trimmed by 5 bases and the J gene end by 5 bases; junction bases not matched to a gene: 10. This chain's CDR3 is CASSLLGLAGNNEQFF. The CDR3 bases are TGTGCCAGCAGCCTCCTAGGGCTAGCGGGAAACAATGAGCAGTTCTTC.

This chain joins TRBV10-3 and TRBJ2-7; 7 nucleotides match TRBD2. This CDR3 has 15 residues. The J segment lost 1 base and the V segment lost 0 bases, leaving 3 bases of the junction unmatched. In germline, CDR1 is ENHRY, CDR2 SYGVKD. The CDR3 DNA follows: TGTGCCATCAGTGAGTCGATGGGAGGGTCCTACGAGCAGTACTTC. Translating it yields CAISESMGGSYEQYF.

This chain links TRBV6-5 with TRBJ2-5; 7 bases align to TRBD2. The CDR3 covers 16 residues. Germline lookup yields CDR1 MNHEY and CDR2 SVGAGI. With V trimmed by 2 bases and J by 2 bases, 8 bases remained unmatched. In nucleotides, the CDR3 is TGTGCCAGCAGTTACAACCCCACGGGGGGACAAGAGACCCAGTACTTC. Protein sequence: CASSYNPTGGQETQYF.

The rearrangement joins TRBV24-1 to TRBJ2-3, with D unresolved. There are 15 residues in the CDR3. Trimming stripped 3 bases from V and 1 base from J, with 10 bases between. Looked up from germline, CDR1 is KGHDR and CDR2 is SFDVKD. The DNA for the CDR3 is TGTGCCACCAGTGATCCCACAGACGGCACAGATACGCAGTATTTT. Amino acids: CATSDPTDGTDTQYF.

The chain joins TRBV7-3 to TRBJ2-7, with D unclear. Trimming took 4 bases from V and 2 from J, leaving 15 bases between them. The CDR3 is made up of 15 amino acids. Germline loops: CDR1 SGHTA, CDR2 FQGTGA. In DNA form, the CDR3 reads TGTGCCAGCAGCTCCCAGATTGGCCCAACCTACGAGCAGTACTTC. Translation: CASSSQIGPTYEQYF.

This clonotype was seen a handful of times. This chain connects TRBV18 to TRBJ2-1; D is possibly TRBD2 (6 bases). The CDR3 extends over 13 amino acids. The V end was cut by 4 bases, the J end by 12 bases, with 16 bases between. Germline loops: CDR1 KGHSH, CDR2 LQKENI. The CDR3: CASSLLLMEGQFF. The CDR3 DNA follows: TGTGCCAGCTCACTATTACTGATGGAGGGGCAGTTCTTC.

The CDR3 nucleotides read TGTGCCATCAGTGTCGGTCCCTCGGGCACAGATACGCAGTATTTT. Protein product: CAISVGPSGTDTQYF. The rearrangement links TRBV10-3 to TRBJ2-3, with D unresolved. The germline gives CDR1 ENHRY, CDR2 SYGVKD. The CDR3 spans 15 residues. V was shortened by 4 bases and J by 1 base, with 12 bases between the two germline ends.

A few counts support this clonotype. This chain joins TRBV18 and TRBJ2-6, with D possibly matching TRBD2 (5 bases). The germline V gene has CDR1 KGHSH and CDR2 LQKENI. The CDR3 sequence is 20 residues long. V lost 0 bases to trimming and J lost 2 bases, with 20 bases between them. CDR3 region: CASSPPPKVPRAPGANVLTF. The CDR3 DNA reads as TGTGCCAGCTCACCACCGCCAAAGGTCCCGAGGGCTCCTGGGGCCAACGTCCTGACTTTC.

The rearrangement joins TRBV3-1 to TRBJ2-5; 8 bases agree with TRBD2. Germline V gives CDR1 LGHDT, CDR2 YNNKEL (reference sequence). The V gene end was trimmed by 1 base and the J gene end by 5 bases; junction bases not matched to a gene: 3. The CDR3 runs 14 residues. For the CDR3, the DNA is TGTGCCAGCAGCCAAGGAGCGGGGGCTGAGACCCAGTACTTC. Translating gives CASSQGAGAETQYF.

The chain joins TRBV20-1 to TRBJ2-5, with 9 bases that match TRBD1. The CDR3 contains 14 residues. V lost 3 bases, J lost 1 base, and 3 bases stayed unmatched. Germline CDR1 is DFQATT and CDR2 is SNEGSKA (reference sequence). CDR3 sequence reads: CSASRDRVQETQYF. Written as DNA, the CDR3 is TGCAGTGCTAGTAGGGACAGGGTCCAAGAGACCCAGTACTTC.

This clonotype was counted many times. The V call is TRBV7-2, the J call TRBJ2-2, with D possibly being TRBD2 (6 bases). The CDR3 length is 14 residues. V shed 1 base and J shed 4 bases, with 7 bases lying between them. The germline gives CDR1 SGHTA, CDR2 FQGNSA. The CDR3 nucleotides read TGTGCCAGCAGCTTAGGGAGGGTCACCGGGGAGCTGTTTTTT. It yields the protein CASSLGRVTGELFF.

This clonotype was counted ten times or more. The chain joins TRBV20-1 to TRBJ2-1; 7 positions match TRBD2. The germline gives CDR1 DFQATT, CDR2 SNEGSKA (reference sequence). V was pared by 2 bases and J by 4 bases, with 8 bases of the junction left unmatched. The CDR3 consists of 15 residues. CDR3 in amino acids: CSARRAGEEYNEQFF. CDR3 coding DNA: TGCAGTGCTAGACGGGCGGGAGAGGAGTACAATGAGCAGTTCTTC.

This clonotype was seen only a few times. The chain uses TRBV18 and TRBJ2-1; 12 bases match TRBD2. Trimming removed 4 bases from V and 9 bases from J; junction bases left unmatched: 7. The CDR3 has 15 amino acids. Germline-derived CDR1 and CDR2 are KGHSH and LQKENI. As DNA, the CDR3 is TGTGCCAGCTCACTACGACTAGCGGGAGTGGGTGAGCAGTTCTTC. Protein sequence: CASSLRLAGVGEQFF. The whole variable domain, filled in from reference TRBV18 and TRBJ2-1, reads NAGVMQNPRHLVRRRGQEARLRCSPMKGHSHVYWYRQLPEEGLKFMVYLQKENIIDESGMPKERFSAEFPKEGPSILRIQQVVRGDSAAYFCASSLRLAGVGEQFFGPGTRLTVL.

The sample holds a few counts of this clonotype. The chain employs TRBV29-1 and TRBJ2-5, with D possibly TRBD2 on 6 matching bases. The CDR3 sequence is 14 residues long. Trimming took off 3 bases at V and 0 bases at J, with 11 bases between the two ends. CDR1 and CDR2 (germline): SQVTM, ANQGSEA. The CDR3 DNA sequence: TGCAGCGTTGAGGACTACATAAACCAAGAGACCCAGTACTTC. It specifies CSVEDYINQETQYF.

The J gene is TRBJ1-1, the V gene TRBV6-5, with no clear D. V lost 6 bases to trimming and J lost 1 base, with 6 bases between them. Germline V gives CDR1 MNHEY, CDR2 SVGAGI. There are 12 residues in the CDR3. DNA of the CDR3: TGTGCCAGCAGGCGGAAGAACACTGAAGCTTTCTTT. It yields the protein CASRRKNTEAFF.